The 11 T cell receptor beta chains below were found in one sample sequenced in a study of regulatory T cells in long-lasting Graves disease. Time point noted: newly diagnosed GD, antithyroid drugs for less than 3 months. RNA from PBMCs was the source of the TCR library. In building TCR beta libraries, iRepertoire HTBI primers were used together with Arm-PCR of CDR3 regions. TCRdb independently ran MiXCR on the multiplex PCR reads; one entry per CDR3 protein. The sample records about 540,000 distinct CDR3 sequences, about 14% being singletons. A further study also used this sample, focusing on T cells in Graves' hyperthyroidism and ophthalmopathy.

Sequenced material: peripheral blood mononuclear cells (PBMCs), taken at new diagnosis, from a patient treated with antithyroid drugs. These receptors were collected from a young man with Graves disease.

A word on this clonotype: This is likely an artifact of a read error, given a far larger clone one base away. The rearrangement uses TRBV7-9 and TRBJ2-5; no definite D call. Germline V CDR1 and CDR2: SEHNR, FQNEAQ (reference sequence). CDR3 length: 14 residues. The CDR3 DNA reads TGTGCCAGCAGCTCTCCGGCACTCCGTGAGACCCAGTGCTTC. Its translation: CASSSPALRETQCF.

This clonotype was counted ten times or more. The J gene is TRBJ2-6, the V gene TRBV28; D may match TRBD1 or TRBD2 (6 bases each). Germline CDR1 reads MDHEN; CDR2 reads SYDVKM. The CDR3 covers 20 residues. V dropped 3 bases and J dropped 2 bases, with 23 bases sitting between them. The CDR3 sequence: CASSLSPGDRRGTGANVLTF. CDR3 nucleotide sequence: TGTGCCAGCAGTTTGTCCCCTGGAGACAGGCGGGGAACTGGGGCCAACGTCCTGACTTTC. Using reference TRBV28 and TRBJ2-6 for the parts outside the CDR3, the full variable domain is DVKVTQSSRYLVKRTGEKVFLECVQDMDHENMFWYRQDPGLGLRLIYFSYDVKMKEKGDIPEGYSVSREKKERFSLILESASTNQTSMYLCASSLSPGDRRGTGANVLTFGAGSRLTVL.

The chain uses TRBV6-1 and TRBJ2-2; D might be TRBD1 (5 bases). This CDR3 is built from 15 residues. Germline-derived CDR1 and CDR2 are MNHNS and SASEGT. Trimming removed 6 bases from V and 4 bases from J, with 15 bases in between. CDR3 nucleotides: TGTGCCAGCAGCCAACAAGGGGTGGGCACCGGGGAGCTGTTTTTT. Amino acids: CASSQQGVGTGELFF.

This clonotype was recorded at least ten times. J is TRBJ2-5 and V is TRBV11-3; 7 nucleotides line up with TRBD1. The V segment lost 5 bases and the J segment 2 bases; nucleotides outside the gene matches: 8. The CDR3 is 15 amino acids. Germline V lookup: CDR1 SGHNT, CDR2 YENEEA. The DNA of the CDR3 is TGTGCCAGCAGCCTAGCAGGACAGGTTCAAGAGACCCAGTACTTC. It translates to CASSLAGQVQETQYF.

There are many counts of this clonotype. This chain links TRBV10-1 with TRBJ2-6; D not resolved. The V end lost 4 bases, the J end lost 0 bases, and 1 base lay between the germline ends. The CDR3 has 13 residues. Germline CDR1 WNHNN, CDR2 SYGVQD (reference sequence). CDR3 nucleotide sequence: TGCGCCAGCAGTGCCTCTGGGGCCAACGTCCTGACTTTC. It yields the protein CASSASGANVLTF.

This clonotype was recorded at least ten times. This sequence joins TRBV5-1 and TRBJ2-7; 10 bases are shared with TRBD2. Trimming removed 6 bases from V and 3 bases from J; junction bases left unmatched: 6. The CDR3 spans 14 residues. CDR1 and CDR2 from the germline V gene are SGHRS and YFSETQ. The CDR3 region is CASKTSGEFYEQYF. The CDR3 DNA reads TGCGCCAGCAAAACTAGCGGGGAGTTCTACGAGCAGTACTTC.

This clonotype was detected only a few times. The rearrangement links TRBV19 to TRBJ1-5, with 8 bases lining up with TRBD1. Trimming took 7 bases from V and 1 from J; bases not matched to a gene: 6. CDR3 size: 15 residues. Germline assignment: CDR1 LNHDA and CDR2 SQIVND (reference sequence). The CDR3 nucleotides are TGTGCCAGTACCGGACAGGGTGGAAGCAATCAGCCCCAGCATTTT. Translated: CASTGQGGSNQPQHF.

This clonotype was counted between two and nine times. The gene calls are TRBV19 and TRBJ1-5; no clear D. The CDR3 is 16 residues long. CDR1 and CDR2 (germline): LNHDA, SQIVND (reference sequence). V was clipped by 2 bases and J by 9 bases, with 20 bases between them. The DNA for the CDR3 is TGTGCCAGTAGTATAACTCCCCCTGACTCCAAGTGGCCCCAGCATTTT. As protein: CASSITPPDSKWPQHF.

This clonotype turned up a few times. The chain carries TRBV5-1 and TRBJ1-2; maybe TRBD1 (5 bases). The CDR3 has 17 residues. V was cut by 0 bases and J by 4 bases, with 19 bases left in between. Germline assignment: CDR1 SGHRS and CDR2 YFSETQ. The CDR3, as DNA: TGCGCCAGCAGCTTGGCCGGTTTCCAAGGGACGAGCTATGGCTACACCTTC. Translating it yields CASSLAGFQGTSYGYTF.

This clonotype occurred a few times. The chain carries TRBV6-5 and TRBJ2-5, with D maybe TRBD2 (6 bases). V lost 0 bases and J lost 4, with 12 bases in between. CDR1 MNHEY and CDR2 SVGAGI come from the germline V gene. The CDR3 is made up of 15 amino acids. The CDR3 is CASSYSGGTSETQYF. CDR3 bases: TGTGCCAGCAGTTACTCCGGGGGTACATCAGAGACCCAGTACTTC.

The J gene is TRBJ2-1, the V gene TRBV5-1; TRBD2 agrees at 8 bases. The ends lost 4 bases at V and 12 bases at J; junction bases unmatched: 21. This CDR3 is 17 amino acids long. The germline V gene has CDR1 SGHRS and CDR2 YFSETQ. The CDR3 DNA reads TGCGCCAGCAGCCGGGGGGGGGGACCGTCTAGCGGAGGGGTGCAGTTCTTC. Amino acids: CASSRGGGPSSGGVQFF. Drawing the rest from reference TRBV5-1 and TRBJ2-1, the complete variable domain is KAGVTQTPRYLIKTRGQQVTLSCSPISGHRSVSWYQQTPGQGLQFLFEYFSETQRNKGNFPGRFSGRQFSNSRSEMNVSTLELGDSALYLCASSRGGGPSSGGVQFFGPGTRLTVL.